Following are 19 T cell receptor beta chains from one sample sequenced in a study of shared clonotypes between healthy human individuals. TCRdb's copy holds only in-frame clones and misses some; the assay was immunoSEQ multiplex PCR. The sample lists roughly 1,500,000 clones; approximately 98.5% were seen once. Sequencing was carried out using naive CD4+ T cells sorted from blood. Subset here: CD45RA+ positively selected. The source is a man aged 30 to 39 in good health.

The chain links TRBV4-3 to TRBJ1-5; 7 nucleotides agree with TRBD1. Germline V gene data show CDR1 as LGHNA and CDR2 as YSLEER. V lost 4 bases and J lost 6; bases outside the gene matches: 6. This CDR3 contains 14 residues. In DNA form, the CDR3 reads TGCGCCAGCAGCCCTGACAGGGATTTTCAGCCCCAGCATTTT. This translates into CASSPDRDFQPQHF.

This chain joins TRBV5-1 and TRBJ2-3; 7 bases align to TRBD1. The CDR3 is 18 amino acids. Germline CDR1 and CDR2: SGHRS and YFSETQ. Trimming took 2 bases from V and 0 from J; bases not matched to a gene: 12. The CDR3 reads CASSFLGQSLPSTDTQYF. The CDR3 DNA follows: TGCGCCAGCAGCTTTCTGGGACAGTCTCTTCCTAGCACAGATACGCAGTATTTT.

The chain joins TRBV19 to TRBJ2-1; TRBD1 agrees at 7 bases. The J segment lost 12 bases and the V segment lost 3 bases, leaving 5 bases of the junction unmatched. Germline values: CDR1 LNHDA, CDR2 SQIVND (reference sequence). The CDR3 is 12 amino acids. CDR3 DNA sequence: TGTGCCAGTAGTATCAATGGGGACAGGCAGTTCTTC. Translating it yields CASSINGDRQFF.

The chain has TRBV9 and TRBJ1-4, with TRBD1 matching over 10 bases. CDR1 is SGDLS and CDR2 is YYNGEE in the germline V gene. V shed 1 base, J shed 4 bases, and the junction held 10 bases outside the gene matches. The CDR3 totals 18 residues. The CDR3 DNA reads as TGTGCCAGCAGCGTAAAACCCGGGACAGGGGTCCATAATGAAAAACTGTTTTTT. Translated, it gives CASSVKPGTGVHNEKLFF.

This clone was detected once. The gene calls are TRBV12-5 and TRBJ2-3; D unresolved. Germline CDR1 and CDR2: LGHNT and FRNRAP. Trimming pared 1 base from V and 0 bases from J, leaving 8 bases between. This CDR3 has 15 amino acids. DNA of the CDR3: TGTGCTAGTGGTTTGGACCCAATCAGCACAGATACGCAGTATTTT. It translates to CASGLDPISTDTQYF.

The gene calls are TRBV15 and TRBJ1-5; D is ambiguous. Germline V lookup: CDR1 LNHNV, CDR2 YYDKDF (reference sequence). This CDR3 is 16 amino acids long. Trimming removed 1 base from V and 2 bases from J, with 12 bases in between. The CDR3: CATSRARSPGNQPQHF. For the CDR3, the DNA is TGTGCCACCAGCAGAGCACGGAGTCCGGGCAATCAGCCCCAGCATTTT.

CDR3 coding DNA: TGTGCCAGCAGCTTGGTGACGGGCGGGGACACTGAAGCTTTCTTT. This sequence encodes CASSLVTGGDTEAFF. J is TRBJ1-1 and V is TRBV5-6; no definite D call. CDR3 length equals 15 residues. Germline V gene sequence: CDR1 SGHDT, CDR2 YYEEEE. The V gene lost 0 bases and the J gene lost 3 bases, with 12 bases spanning the gap.

This chain uses TRBV4-2 with TRBJ2-1, with 7 bases matching TRBD2. Germline V gene lookup returns CDR1 LGHNA and CDR2 YNFKEQ. V dropped 1 base and J dropped 7; count of bases not matched to a gene: 10. This CDR3 contains 16 residues. The CDR3 coding sequence is TGTGCCAGCAGCCAAGGGCGGGAGAGGGTCTGGAATGAGCAGTTCTTC. Residues: CASSQGRERVWNEQFF.

This clone was found once. Germline is not matched at one junction end, which may reflect a read error. This rearrangement joins TRBV7-7 to TRBJ2-3; 9 positions match TRBD2. Per germline, CDR1 SSHAT and CDR2 FNYEAQ (reference sequence). CDR3 length: 17 residues. CDR3 residues: CASSLGVAGVGTDTQYF. CDR3 in DNA: TGTGCTAGCAGCTTAGGGGTAGCGGGAGTCGGCACAGATACGCAGTATTTT.

This rearrangement joins TRBV9 to TRBJ2-3; D is ambiguous. The V gene lost 6 bases and the J gene lost 3 bases, with 11 bases spanning the gap. CDR3 length: 13 residues. The V gene's germline CDR1 is SGDLS and CDR2 YYNGEE. For the CDR3, the DNA is TGTGCCAGCACCGCGTGGGGTACAGATACGCAGTATTTT. It yields the protein CASTAWGTDTQYF.

Of note for this clone: Other DNA variants within this sample encode the same CDR3. The chain recombines TRBV20-1 with TRBJ2-7; D ambiguous. V was cut by 1 base and J by 2 bases, with 0 bases left in between. The CDR3 covers 10 residues. Germline CDR1 is DFQATT and CDR2 is SNEGSKA (reference sequence). Here the CDR3 DNA reads TGCAGTGCTAGAGCCTACGAGCAGTACTTC. Protein: CSARAYEQYF.

The chain is built from TRBV6-5 and TRBJ2-7; 8 bases are shared with TRBD1. J was trimmed by 6 bases and V by 6 bases; bases with no gene match: 10. CDR1 is MNHEY and CDR2 is SVGAGI in the germline V gene. This CDR3 comprises 14 residues. CDR3 in amino acids: CASSPPGQDPEQYF. The CDR3, as DNA: TGTGCCAGCAGCCCCCCGGGACAGGACCCCGAGCAGTACTTC.

The chain employs TRBV5-1 and TRBJ2-3, with 12 bases identical to TRBD2. V shed 2 bases, J shed 6 bases, and the junction held 10 bases outside the gene matches. In germline, CDR1 is SGHRS, CDR2 YFSETQ. The CDR3 has 17 amino acids. CDR3 amino acids: CASSFGLGLAGPDTQYF. Here the CDR3 DNA reads TGCGCCAGCAGCTTCGGCCTGGGACTAGCGGGTCCCGATACGCAGTATTTT.

The chain links TRBV5-6 to TRBJ2-2; D is undetermined. Trimming pared 2 bases from V and 1 base from J, leaving 6 bases between. Per the germline V gene, CDR1 is SGHDT and CDR2 is YYEEEE. This CDR3 contains 14 residues. The CDR3 sequence: CASSFQRNTGELFF. For the CDR3, the DNA is TGTGCCAGCAGCTTCCAGAGGAACACCGGGGAGCTGTTTTTT.

This rearrangement joins TRBV11-2 to TRBJ2-1; D is unresolved. The V end was cut by 1 base, the J end by 8 bases, with 12 bases between. The CDR3 length is 14 residues. CDR1 is SGHAT and CDR2 is FQNNGV in the germline V gene. The CDR3 protein is CASSLVTIPHEQFF. As DNA, the CDR3 is TGTGCCAGCAGCTTAGTCACCATCCCCCATGAGCAGTTCTTC. Looking up the rest from reference TRBV11-2 and TRBJ2-1 gives the full variable domain: EAGVAQSPRYKIIEKRQSVAFWCNPISGHATLYWYQQILGQGPKLLIQFQNNGVVDDSQLPKDRFSAERLKGVDSTLKIQPAKLEDSAVYLCASSLVTIPHEQFFGPGTRLTVL.

The rearrangement links TRBV19 to TRBJ2-3, with D tentatively TRBD1 (6 bases). V lost 5 bases and J 4 bases, leaving 16 bases between the germline ends. CDR3 length equals 15 residues. Per germline, CDR1 LNHDA and CDR2 SQIVND (reference sequence). The CDR3 spells CASSARTETPDTQYF. The CDR3 nucleotides read TGTGCCAGTAGTGCAAGGACAGAAACCCCAGATACGCAGTATTTT.

Only one count was recorded for this clone. V gene TRBV5-1 combines with J gene TRBJ2-7; 9 bases match TRBD1. V was pared by 2 bases and J by 5 bases, with 8 bases of the junction left unmatched. CDR1 and CDR2 (germline): SGHRS, YFSETQ. The CDR3 is 15 residues long. The CDR3 coding sequence is TGCGCCAGCAGCTTACAGGGGGCGACCGTCGACGAGCAGTACTTC. It specifies CASSLQGATVDEQYF.

The rearrangement uses TRBV11-2 and TRBJ2-7; tentative D call: TRBD1 (6 bases). V shed 4 bases and J shed 3 bases, with 19 bases lying between them. CDR3 size: 16 residues. Per the germline V gene, CDR1 is SGHAT and CDR2 is FQNNGV. The CDR3: CASSSPKGVRIYEQYF. CDR3 coding DNA: TGTGCCAGCAGCTCCCCGAAGGGGGTAAGGATCTACGAGCAGTACTTC.

This chain joins TRBV7-2 and TRBJ1-1; weak D call: TRBD1 (6 bases). The CDR3 contains 15 residues. The germline V and J ends were trimmed by 5 bases and 1 base, with 14 bases remaining between them. Germline V gene data show CDR1 as SGHTA and CDR2 as FQGNSA. CDR3 amino acids: CASSPYREGNTEAFF. In DNA, the CDR3 is TGTGCCAGCAGCCCGTACAGGGAGGGGAACACTGAAGCTTTCTTT.